The 11 T cell receptor beta chains in this list originate from one sample, sequenced in a study of PD-1 blockade in classical Hodgkin lymphoma. As for time point: cycle 4 day 1 (C4D1), after more than 5 weeks of nivolumab. Every single patient, without exception, relapsed after autologous stem cell transplantation, and brentuximab vedotin exposure varied. The method was immunoSEQ multiplex PCR; TCRdb's version includes in-frame clones alone and lacks a portion of them. The table includes roughly 40,000 clones, just over 65% detected once. Specimen: peripheral blood mononuclear cells (PBMCs), collected before the fourth cycle of nivolumab. Receptors originate from a human donor with classical Hodgkin lymphoma.

A single count supports this clone. V and J are TRBV28 and TRBJ2-3, with a tentative D call TRBD2 (7 bases). Germline-derived CDR1 and CDR2 are MDHEN and SYDVKM. Trimming took 4 bases from V and 2 from J, leaving 16 bases between them. CDR3 length: 16 residues. This CDR3 reads CASSSPGGGNTDTQYF. In DNA form, the CDR3 reads TGTGCCAGCAGTTCGCCTGGGGGGGGCAACACAGATACGCAGTATTTT.

The chain uses TRBV9 and TRBJ2-3, with 8 bases aligning to TRBD1. The germline CDR1 and CDR2 sequences are SGDLS and YYNGEE. CDR3 length: 16 residues. Trimming took 3 bases from V and 4 from J; bases not matched to a gene: 10. CDR3 DNA sequence: TGTGCCAGCAGCGACTATGACAGGGGAGGATCAGATACGCAGTATTTT. This codes for CASSDYDRGGSDTQYF.

The CDR3 loop is CASSPGVGNMNTEAFF. Written as DNA, the CDR3 is TGTGCCAGCTCACCGGGGGTGGGGAACATGAACACTGAAGCTTTCTTT. The J gene is TRBJ1-1, the V gene TRBV18, with D perhaps TRBD1 (5 bases). The V end was cut by 3 bases, the J end by 0 bases, with 14 bases between. The CDR3 length is 16 residues. The germline V gene has CDR1 KGHSH and CDR2 LQKENI.

The chain is built from TRBV10-2 and TRBJ1-2, with D possibly being TRBD1 (5 bases). The CDR3 extends over 14 amino acids. Trimming stripped 0 bases from V and 8 bases from J, with 13 bases between. Germline loops: CDR1 WSHSY, CDR2 SAAADI. The CDR3 sequence is CASSESWGRGGYTF. The CDR3 DNA is TGCGCCAGCAGTGAGTCTTGGGGAAGGGGCGGCTACACCTTC.

This clone was observed a handful of times. The chain recombines TRBV5-1 with TRBJ2-7, with TRBD2 matching over 9 bases. From germline, CDR1 is SGHRS and CDR2 YFSETQ. CDR3 size: 16 residues. The junction had 7 bases not matched to a gene; V was cut back by 0 bases and J by 3 bases. Here the CDR3 reads CASSLEGLASYYEQYF. The CDR3 region has the DNA TGCGCCAGCAGCTTGGAGGGACTAGCCTCATACTACGAGCAGTACTTC.

In its sample, this clone was seen a few times. The V and J genes are TRBV4-1 and TRBJ2-1, with 8 positions matching TRBD2. The CDR3 is 16 residues long. In germline, CDR1 is MGHRA, CDR2 YSYEKL. V shed 0 bases and J 2 bases; nucleotides not matched to a gene: 3. The CDR3, as DNA: TGCGCCAGCAGCCAAGATACTAGCGGAGCCTACAATGAGCAGTTCTTC. Protein product: CASSQDTSGAYNEQFF.

The rearrangement joins TRBV30 to TRBJ2-5; the match to TRBD2 covers 16 bases. V shed 3 bases and J 7 bases; nucleotides not matched to a gene: 20. CDR1 and CDR2 (germline): GTSNPN, SVGIG (reference sequence). This CDR3 has 20 residues. The CDR3 DNA follows: TGTGCCTGGAGAGACCAACCGGGACTAGCGGGAGGGCCGGGGGGAGGGACCCAGTACTTC. Protein product: CAWRDQPGLAGGPGGGTQYF.

V gene TRBV28 combines with J gene TRBJ2-7; D unclear. CDR1 is MDHEN, CDR2 SYDVKM, per germline. CDR3 length equals 14 residues. V was clipped by 9 bases and J by 2 bases, with 17 bases between them. CDR3 amino acids: CASSPRGEAYEQYF. CDR3 nucleotides: TGTGCCAGTTCCCCCCGTGGGGAAGCCTACGAGCAGTACTTC.

This clone was counted only a few times. The chain employs TRBV7-2 and TRBJ2-7; D remains unclear. CDR1 and CDR2 from the germline V gene are SGHTA and FQGNSA. The CDR3 sequence is 11 residues long. Trimming took off 3 bases at V and 6 bases at J, with 6 bases between the two ends. As DNA, the CDR3 is TGTGCCAGCAGCTTCTTTGGCGAGCAGTACTTC. The encoded protein is CASSFFGEQYF.

The rearrangement links TRBV5-8 to TRBJ2-1; 13 positions agree with TRBD2. J was trimmed by 0 bases and V by 0 bases; bases with no gene match: 9. The length of the CDR3 is 20 residues. The germline V gene has CDR1 SGHTS and CDR2 YDEGEE. In nucleotides, the CDR3 is TGTGCCAGCAGCTTGGAGGGGGGACTAGCGGGATGGAGCTCCTACAATGAGCAGTTCTTC. Translation: CASSLEGGLAGWSSYNEQFF. Drawing the rest from reference TRBV5-8 and TRBJ2-1, the complete variable domain is EAGVTQSPTHLIKTRGQQATLRCSPISGHTSVYWYQQALGLGLQFLLWYDEGEERNRGNFPPRFSGRQFPNYSSELNVNALELEDSALYLCASSLEGGLAGWSSYNEQFFGPGTRLTVL.

The CDR3 protein is CASIPIAGGPDTQYF. The CDR3 region has the DNA TGTGCCAGCATCCCCATAGCGGGGGGGCCAGATACGCAGTATTTT. The rearrangement links TRBV5-6 to TRBJ2-3, with TRBD2 matching 11 bases. From germline, CDR1 is SGHDT and CDR2 YYEEEE. This CDR3 contains 15 residues. V dropped 6 bases and J dropped 4; count of bases not matched to a gene: 7.